This passage covers 11 T cell receptor beta chains from one sample sequenced in a study of post-analysis software for immune sequencing data (dated by TCRdb to between 2014 and 2017). For these receptors, no antigen is known. What the study reported, not specific to this receptor: Patients showed significantly higher frequencies than controls for 4 or 5 TRBV segments, among them TRBV5-6, TRBV5-1 and TRBV20-1.

The library was made by PCR. Sequenced using an Illumina HiSeq 2500. To reduce PCR and sequencing biases, unique molecular identifiers were incorporated into the TCR beta cDNA libraries. TCRdb reworked the public reads: Q25 trimming with fastp, MiXCR clone assembly, productive beta chains retained. Duplicate CDR3 protein sequences are folded into a single record with the most common DNA and genes. Present in this sample are 550,000 to 700,000 distinct CDR3 sequences, 44% of which were seen just once. About 1.5% of the sample lies in the top ten. The sequencing input was blood. These receptors were obtained from a girl aged 10 to 17 with multiple sclerosis.

CDR3 amino acids: CSVYGRMNTEAFF. The CDR3, as DNA: TGCAGCGTTTATGGCCGGATGAACACTGAAGCTTTCTTT. The chain combines TRBV29-1 with TRBJ1-1; D unclear. Trimming pared 5 bases from V and 0 bases from J, leaving 10 bases between. CDR3 length equals 13 residues. CDR1 and CDR2 (germline): SQVTM, ANQGSEA. Drawing the rest from reference TRBV29-1 and TRBJ1-1, the complete variable domain is SAVISQKPSRDICQRGTSLTIQCQVDSQVTMMFWYRQQPGQSLTLIATANQGSEATYESGFVIDKFPISRPNLTFSTLTVSNMSPEDSSIYLCSVYGRMNTEAFFGQGTRLTVV.

This chain joins TRBV6-5 and TRBJ1-5, with D possibly matching TRBD1 (6 bases). The length of the CDR3 is 15 residues. Trimming removed 6 bases from V and 2 bases from J, with 14 bases in between. CDR1 MNHEY and CDR2 SVGAGI come from the germline V gene. The CDR3 spells CASSLQGLGNQPQHF. The CDR3 nucleotides are TGTGCCAGCAGCTTACAGGGATTGGGCAATCAGCCCCAGCATTTT.

V and J are TRBV7-8 and TRBJ2-1; TRBD2 matches 10 bases. The J segment lost 7 bases and the V segment lost 3 bases, leaving 12 bases of the junction unmatched. The CDR3 has 17 residues. Germline CDR1 is SGHVS and CDR2 is FQNEAQ. This chain's CDR3 is CASSLGGKRGGRNEQFF. CDR3 in DNA: TGTGCCAGCAGCTTGGGGGGGAAGCGGGGGGGCCGGAATGAGCAGTTCTTC. Combining the CDR3 with reference TRBV7-8 and TRBJ2-1 gives the whole variable domain GAGVSQSPRYKVAKRGQDVALRCDPISGHVSLFWYQQALGQGPEFLTYFQNEAQLDKSGLPSDRFFAERPEGSVSTLKIQRTQQEDSAVYLCASSLGGKRGGRNEQFFGPGTRLTVL.

This chain links TRBV7-9 with TRBJ2-5, with D possibly being TRBD1 (5 bases). This CDR3 comprises 14 residues. Between the trimmed V and J ends, which lost 5 bases and 2 bases, there was a span of 12 bases. CDR1 SEHNR and CDR2 FQNEAQ come from the germline V gene (reference sequence). The CDR3 region is CASSRWQGQETQYF. The DNA of the CDR3 is TGTGCCAGCAGCCGTTGGCAGGGACAAGAGACCCAGTACTTC.

This chain links TRBV7-9 with TRBJ1-1; TRBD1 is a possible D gene (6 bases). Germline values: CDR1 SEHNR, CDR2 FQNEAQ (reference sequence). V lost 2 bases and J lost 5, with 12 bases in between. The CDR3 loop spans 14 amino acids. This CDR3 is CASSLKGGATEAFF. The CDR3 DNA sequence: TGTGCCAGCAGCTTAAAAGGGGGGGCTACTGAAGCTTTCTTT.

V gene TRBV29-1 combines with J gene TRBJ2-1, with 12 bases matching TRBD2. The V gene's germline CDR1 is SQVTM and CDR2 ANQGSEA. V gave up 4 bases and J gave up 10 bases; unmatched junction bases: 5. This CDR3 contains 13 residues. Here the CDR3 reads CSVGLAGDYEQFF. The CDR3 DNA reads TGCAGCGTTGGACTAGCGGGGGACTACGAGCAGTTCTTC.

This chain connects TRBV3-1 to TRBJ2-7; unclear D gene. This CDR3 is built from 15 residues. V was trimmed by 2 bases and J by 4 bases, leaving 15 bases between them. Germline V lookup: CDR1 LGHDT, CDR2 YNNKEL (reference sequence). Here the CDR3 reads CASSQWNNPPYEQYF. The CDR3 coding sequence is TGTGCCAGCAGCCAATGGAACAACCCTCCTTACGAGCAGTACTTC.

J is TRBJ2-3 and V is TRBV5-5; 9 bases are shared with TRBD1. With 4 bases clipped from V and 5 bases from J, the junction kept 5 bases outside the gene matches. Germline V gene lookup returns CDR1 SGHKS and CDR2 YYEKEE (reference sequence). CDR3 length equals 14 residues. CDR3 residues: CASSQGQGGDTQYF. DNA for the CDR3: TGTGCCAGCAGCCAGGGACAGGGAGGAGATACGCAGTATTTT.

The rearrangement joins TRBV5-1 to TRBJ2-5, with 12 bases that match TRBD2. Judging by the DNA end, TRBJ2-7 fits better; the J call may be wrong. CDR3 length equals 16 residues. From germline, CDR1 is SGHRS and CDR2 YFSETQ. The CDR3 DNA is TGCGCCAGCAGCCCTTGGACTAGCGGGGACCCCTCCGAGCAGTACTTC. Its protein product is CASSPWTSGDPSEQYF.

V usage is TRBV7-8 and J usage is TRBJ1-5, with TRBD1 as a possible D gene (5 bases). Per germline, CDR1 SGHVS and CDR2 FQNEAQ. The length of the CDR3 is 16 residues. V lost 8 bases to trimming and J lost 1 base, with 18 bases between them. The DNA of the CDR3 is TGTGCCAGCCGAGCCTTGGGGGGGATGAGCAATCAGCCCCAGCATTTT. This gives the protein CASRALGGMSNQPQHF.

V and J are TRBV7-9 and TRBJ2-5; possibly TRBD1 for D (5 bases). The germline V and J ends were trimmed by 0 bases and 10 bases, with 6 bases remaining between them. Germline V gene sequence: CDR1 SEHNR, CDR2 FQNEAQ (reference sequence). This CDR3 comprises 11 residues. CDR3 nucleotide sequence: TGTGCCAGCAGCTTAGCCACAGGCCAGTACTTC. Amino acid sequence: CASSLATGQYF.